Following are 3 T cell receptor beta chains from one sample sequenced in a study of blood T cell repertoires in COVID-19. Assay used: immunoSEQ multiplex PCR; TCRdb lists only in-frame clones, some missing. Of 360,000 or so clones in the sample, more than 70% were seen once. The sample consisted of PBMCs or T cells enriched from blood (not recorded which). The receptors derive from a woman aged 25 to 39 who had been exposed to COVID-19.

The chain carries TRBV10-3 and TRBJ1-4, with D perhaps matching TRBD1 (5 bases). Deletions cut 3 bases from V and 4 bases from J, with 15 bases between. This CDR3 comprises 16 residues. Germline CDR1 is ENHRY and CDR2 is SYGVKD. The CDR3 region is CAISDHGGVYNEKLFF. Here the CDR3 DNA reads TGTGCCATCAGTGACCACGGGGGAGTCTATAATGAAAAACTGTTTTTT.

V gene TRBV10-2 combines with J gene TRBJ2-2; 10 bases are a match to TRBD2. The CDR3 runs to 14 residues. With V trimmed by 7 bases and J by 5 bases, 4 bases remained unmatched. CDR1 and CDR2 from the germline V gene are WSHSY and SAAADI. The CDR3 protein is CASTLAGVTGELFF. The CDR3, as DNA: TGCGCCAGCACCCTAGCGGGAGTAACCGGGGAGCTGTTTTTT.

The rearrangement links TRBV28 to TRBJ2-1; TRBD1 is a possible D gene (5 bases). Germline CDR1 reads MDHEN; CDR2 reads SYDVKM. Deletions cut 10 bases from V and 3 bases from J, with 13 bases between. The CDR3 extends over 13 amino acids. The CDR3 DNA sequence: TGTGCCACCTTGATCAGGGACTACAATGAGCAGTTCTTC. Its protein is CATLIRDYNEQFF.